These T cell receptor beta chains were read from a single sample in a study of T cell repertoires in cytomegalovirus infection. From the reads, TCRdb called clonotypes with MiXCR, one entry per CDR3 protein. The sample consists of about 330,000 distinct CDR3 sequences, more than 8% of them appearing once. The sample was PBMCs. These receptor sequences come from a human donor in good health (CMV status not recorded). Some clones in this sample may be carry-over from other donors' samples. Each CDR3 is given with its conserved first and last residue. D genes are given only for firm matches. Not all rows give a size; the values are once, few, many and, for expanded clones, a class.

v_gene: TRBV3-1
abundance: many
j_gene: TRBJ2-7
d_gene: -
CDR3aa: CASSQGLSGAYEQYF
CDR3nt: TGTGCCAGCAGCCAGGGACTATCGGGGGCTTACGAGCAGTACTTC

v_gene: TRBV7-6
abundance: many
j_gene: TRBJ2-6
d_gene: -
CDR3aa: CASSQGGLGANVLTF
CDR3nt: TGTGCCAGCAGCCAGGGGGGGTTGGGGGCCAACGTCCTGACTTTC

v_gene: TRBV3-1
abundance: -
j_gene: TRBJ1-1
d_gene: TRBD1
CDR3aa: CASSQDRGRTEAFF
CDR3nt: TGTGCCAGCAGCCAAGACAGGGGGCGGACTGAAGCTTTCTTT

v_gene: TRBV7-7
abundance: many
j_gene: TRBJ2-7
d_gene: TRBD2
CDR3aa: CASSPRGVHEQYF
CDR3nt: TGTGCCAGCAGCCCCCGGGGGGTCCACGAGCAGTACTTC

v_gene: TRBV12-3/TRBV12-4
abundance: many
j_gene: TRBJ1-4
d_gene: -
CDR3aa: CASSLPGVEWKLFF
CDR3nt: TGTGCCAGCAGTTTACCAGGGGTAGAGTGGAAACTGTTTTTT

v_gene: TRBV10-3
abundance: few
j_gene: TRBJ2-5
d_gene: -
CDR3aa: CAIKEKETQYF
CDR3nt: TGTGCCATCAAAGAGAAAGAGACCCAGTACTTC

v_gene: TRBV6-6
abundance: -
j_gene: TRBJ1-2
d_gene: TRBD1
CDR3aa: CASSYSGPGTVAGYTF
CDR3nt: TGTGCCAGCAGTTACTCGGGTCCCGGGACAGTTGCCGGCTACACCTTC

v_gene: TRBV4-2
abundance: many
j_gene: TRBJ2-1
d_gene: TRBD2
CDR3aa: CASSQGEGQGYYNEQFF
CDR3nt: TGTGCCAGCAGCCAAGGGGAGGGGCAGGGCTACTACAATGAGCAGTTCTTC

v_gene: TRBV4-3
abundance: many
j_gene: TRBJ1-6
d_gene: TRBD1
CDR3aa: CASSQWTGNSPLHF
CDR3nt: TGCGCCAGCAGCCAATGGACAGGGAATTCACCCCTCCACTTT

v_gene: TRBV20-1
abundance: few
j_gene: TRBJ1-6
d_gene: -
CDR3aa: CSARPSSAGNSPLHF
CDR3nt: TGCAGTGCTAGGCCGTCCTCAGCGGGGAATTCACCCCTCCACTTT

v_gene: TRBV4-2
abundance: few
j_gene: TRBJ1-2
d_gene: TRBD1
CDR3aa: CASSTPPGQGFYGYTF
CDR3nt: TGTGCCAGCAGCACCCCCCCGGGACAGGGATTCTATGGCTACACCTTC

v_gene: TRBV7-2
abundance: many
j_gene: TRBJ1-2
d_gene: -
CDR3aa: CASSLPTANYGYTF
CDR3nt: TGTGCCAGCAGCTTACCTACAGCTAACTATGGCTACACCTTC

v_gene: TRBV7-6
abundance: many
j_gene: TRBJ2-6
d_gene: -
CDR3aa: CASSIQGSGANVLTF
CDR3nt: TGTGCCAGCAGCATACAGGGATCTGGGGCCAACGTCCTGACTTTC

v_gene: TRBV29-1
abundance: many
j_gene: TRBJ2-1
d_gene: -
CDR3aa: CSVEAPVGVNNEQFF
CDR3nt: TGCAGCGTTGAGGCTCCAGTGGGGGTTAACAATGAGCAGTTCTTC

v_gene: TRBV7-8
abundance: many
j_gene: TRBJ2-1
d_gene: -
CDR3aa: CASSFDSSEQFF
CDR3nt: TGTGCCAGCAGCTTCGACTCTTCCGAGCAGTTCTTC

v_gene: TRBV3-1
abundance: few
j_gene: TRBJ1-1
d_gene: TRBD1
CDR3aa: CASSTRDSHNTEAFF
CDR3nt: TGTGCCAGCAGCACCCGGGACAGCCATAACACTGAAGCTTTCTTT

v_gene: TRBV7-9
abundance: many
j_gene: TRBJ1-2
d_gene: -
CDR3aa: CASSPGRDGGYTF
CDR3nt: TGTGCCAGCAGCCCCGGCCGGGACGGGGGCTACACCTTC

v_gene: TRBV7-2
abundance: many
j_gene: TRBJ1-3
d_gene: -
CDR3aa: CATGHDNTIYF
CDR3nt: TGTGCCACGGGCCACGATAACACCATATATTTT

v_gene: TRBV23-1
abundance: few
j_gene: TRBJ1-6
d_gene: -
CDR3aa: CASSHRREIAYNSPLHF
CDR3nt: TGCGCCAGCAGTCACCGAAGGGAAATTGCCTATAATTCACCCCTCCACTTT

v_gene: TRBV6-1
abundance: -
j_gene: TRBJ1-1
d_gene: -
CDR3aa: CASSETGREAFF
CDR3nt: TGTGCCAGCAGTGAAACGGGACGCGAAGCTTTCTTT

v_gene: TRBV28
abundance: few
j_gene: TRBJ1-2
d_gene: -
CDR3aa: CASSSPSLPVDGYTF
CDR3nt: TGTGCCAGCAGTTCTCCCTCGTTACCCGTGGATGGCTACACCTTC

v_gene: TRBV20-1
abundance: -
j_gene: TRBJ2-1
d_gene: -
CDR3aa: CSARDNPGANEQFF
CDR3nt: TGCAGTGCTAGAGATAATCCGGGGGCCAATGAGCAGTTCTTC

v_gene: TRBV28
abundance: -
j_gene: TRBJ1-4
d_gene: -
CDR3aa: CASSPGRGPTNEKLFF
CDR3nt: TGTGCCAGCAGCCCCGGAAGGGGACCGACTAATGAAAAACTGTTTTTT

v_gene: TRBV7-6
abundance: few
j_gene: TRBJ2-6
d_gene: -
CDR3aa: CASTAGGASGANVLTF
CDR3nt: TGTGCCAGCACCGCCGGCGGGGCTTCTGGGGCCAACGTCCTGACTTTC

v_gene: TRBV19
abundance: -
j_gene: TRBJ1-3
d_gene: -
CDR3aa: CASSWTFGNTIYF
CDR3nt: TGTGCCAGTAGTTGGACTTTCGGAAACACCATATATTTT

v_gene: TRBV7-2
abundance: many
j_gene: TRBJ2-6
d_gene: -
CDR3aa: CASYRASGANVLTF
CDR3nt: TGTGCCAGCTACAGGGCCTCTGGGGCCAACGTCCTGACTTTC

v_gene: TRBV12-3/TRBV12-4
abundance: many
j_gene: TRBJ2-3
d_gene: -
CDR3aa: CASNDFPVSNTQYF
CDR3nt: TGTGCCAGCAATGACTTTCCGGTTTCTAATACGCAGTATTTT

v_gene: TRBV7-9
abundance: -
j_gene: TRBJ2-7
d_gene: TRBD2
CDR3aa: CASSLPGLAEYEQYF
CDR3nt: TGTGCCAGCAGCTTGCCGGGACTAGCAGAATACGAGCAGTACTTC

v_gene: TRBV7-2
abundance: -
j_gene: TRBJ1-1
d_gene: -
CDR3aa: CASSLGLAGVPEAFF
CDR3nt: TGTGCCAGCAGCTTAGGGTTGGCAGGAGTCCCTGAAGCTTTCTTT

v_gene: TRBV7-2
abundance: many
j_gene: TRBJ2-7
d_gene: -
CDR3aa: CASSLLREYEQYF
CDR3nt: TGTGCCAGCAGCTTACTTAGGGAGTACGAGCAGTACTTC

v_gene: TRBV7-3
abundance: many
j_gene: TRBJ2-1
d_gene: -
CDR3aa: CASSHSGTRGNEQFF
CDR3nt: TGTGCCAGCAGCCATTCAGGGACCCGTGGCAATGAGCAGTTCTTC

v_gene: TRBV7-9
abundance: many
j_gene: TRBJ2-1
d_gene: -
CDR3aa: CASSFVDEQFF
CDR3nt: TGTGCCAGCAGCTTCGTCGATGAGCAGTTCTTC

v_gene: TRBV4-3
abundance: few
j_gene: TRBJ2-3
d_gene: TRBD2
CDR3aa: CASSPGRLAEGDTQYF
CDR3nt: TGCGCCAGCAGCCCCGGGAGACTAGCGGAGGGGGATACGCAGTATTTT

v_gene: TRBV7-2
abundance: -
j_gene: TRBJ2-1
d_gene: -
CDR3aa: CASSFAAGPYNEQFF
CDR3nt: TGTGCCAGCAGCTTCGCCGCGGGTCCCTACAATGAGCAGTTCTTC

v_gene: TRBV7-2
abundance: many
j_gene: TRBJ1-2
d_gene: -
CDR3aa: CASSLGRGDYGYTF
CDR3nt: TGTGCCAGCAGCTTAGGCAGGGGTGACTATGGCTACACCTTC

v_gene: TRBV7-9
abundance: few
j_gene: TRBJ2-1
d_gene: -
CDR3aa: CASSPDPRNEQFF
CDR3nt: TGTGCCAGCAGCCCCGATCCCAGGAATGAGCAGTTCTTC

v_gene: TRBV6-2/TRBV6-3
abundance: few
j_gene: TRBJ1-3
d_gene: -
CDR3aa: CASSTHRAPGNTIYF
CDR3nt: TGTGCCAGCAGCACCCACAGAGCTCCTGGAAACACCATATATTTT

v_gene: TRBV7-2
abundance: many
j_gene: TRBJ2-7
d_gene: TRBD1
CDR3aa: CASSYLRQGASEQYF
CDR3nt: TGTGCCAGCAGCTATCTGAGACAGGGGGCAAGTGAGCAGTACTTC

v_gene: TRBV10-1
abundance: few
j_gene: TRBJ2-3
d_gene: -
CDR3aa: CASSEFLRERIPRYTDTQYF
CDR3nt: TGCGCCAGCAGTGAGTTCTTGAGGGAGAGAATTCCCCGTTACACAGATACGCAGTATTTT

v_gene: TRBV6-8
abundance: -
j_gene: TRBJ2-3
d_gene: -
CDR3aa: CASGGAGVVDTQYF
CDR3nt: TGTGCCAGCGGGGGGGCAGGGGTTGTGGATACGCAGTATTTT

v_gene: TRBV7-2
abundance: many
j_gene: TRBJ1-4
d_gene: -
CDR3aa: CASSSRQPRNEKLFF
CDR3nt: TGTGCCAGCAGCTCACGACAACCGCGTAATGAAAAACTGTTTTTT

v_gene: TRBV11-2
abundance: -
j_gene: TRBJ2-7
d_gene: -
CDR3aa: CASSYPNGISSYEQYF
CDR3nt: TGTGCCAGCAGCTATCCGAATGGGATTAGCTCCTACGAGCAGTACTTC

v_gene: TRBV6-1
abundance: few
j_gene: TRBJ2-1
d_gene: -
CDR3aa: CASSTQALAAYNEQFF
CDR3nt: TGTGCCAGCAGTACCCAAGCCCTCGCCGCCTACAATGAGCAGTTCTTC

v_gene: TRBV7-2
abundance: -
j_gene: TRBJ2-1
d_gene: -
CDR3aa: CASSLLPGSFNEQFF
CDR3nt: TGTGCCAGCAGCCTGTTACCGGGATCCTTTAATGAGCAGTTCTTC

v_gene: TRBV7-2
abundance: many
j_gene: TRBJ2-3
d_gene: -
CDR3aa: CASSLYQSTDTQYF
CDR3nt: TGTGCCAGCAGCTTATATCAGAGCACAGATACGCAGTATTTT